This is a list of T cell receptor beta chains from one sample in a study of blood T cell repertoires in COVID-19. Sequenced by immunoSEQ multiplex PCR; TCRdb stores in-frame clones only, minus some. The sample lists 150,000 to 200,000 clones; around three quarters were seen once. The specimen was peripheral blood. These receptors all stem from a man between 60 and 75 years old with active or convalescent COVID-19. Both conserved end residues are trimmed from each CDR3.

>TRBV5-4
ASSRAGERYEQY
>TRBV6-5
ASSSGTTVSNEQF
>TRBV6-2/TRBV6-3
ASSYWSRGLAKNIQY
>TRBV7-3
ASSLRAGAPGRTEAF
>TRBV6-6
ASSYGAGYQETQY
>TRBV7-6
ASSLGQASSGNTIY
>TRBV7-2
ASSLEASGRVETQY
>TRBV5-5
ASSFSVLYEQY
>TRBV2
ASSEATGNQPQH
>TRBV27
ASSTGQGGHQPQH
>TRBV20-1
SASSGTGFSGNTIY
>TRBV5-6
ASSLNGRATRAQY
>TRBV6-5
ASSYSTGRNSPLH
>TRBV5-1
ASSPRAGGLEQY
>TRBV5-1
ASSGGGRETQY